This T cell receptor (beta chain) originates from a study of blood T cells in healthy people across ages. Researchers report isolating at least 6 million PBMCs per sample. Germline V gene data show CDR1 as KGHSH and CDR2 as LQKENI. The CDR3 length is 14 residues. Remarks on this clonotype: Germline and junction disagree at one end, which may indicate a read error.

Then a second PCR, running roughly 7 to 11 cycles, was carried out with a sample-barcoded 5' primer and a J-beta primer mix. One entry per CDR3 protein results from TCRdb running MiXCR on the 5' RACE reads. The repertoire consists of fewer than 2,000,000 distinct CDR3 sequences, with almost 35% occurring once and the leading ten covering about 11%. This TCR was sampled from a woman aged 25 to 39 in good health. V is TRBV18 and J is TRBJ1-5, with D tentatively TRBD1 (6 bases). Sequencing input: blood. This CDR3 reads CTSSHGTKDRPQHF. The DNA for the CDR3 is TGTACCAGCTCTCACGGGACAAAAGATCGGCCCCAGCATTTT.